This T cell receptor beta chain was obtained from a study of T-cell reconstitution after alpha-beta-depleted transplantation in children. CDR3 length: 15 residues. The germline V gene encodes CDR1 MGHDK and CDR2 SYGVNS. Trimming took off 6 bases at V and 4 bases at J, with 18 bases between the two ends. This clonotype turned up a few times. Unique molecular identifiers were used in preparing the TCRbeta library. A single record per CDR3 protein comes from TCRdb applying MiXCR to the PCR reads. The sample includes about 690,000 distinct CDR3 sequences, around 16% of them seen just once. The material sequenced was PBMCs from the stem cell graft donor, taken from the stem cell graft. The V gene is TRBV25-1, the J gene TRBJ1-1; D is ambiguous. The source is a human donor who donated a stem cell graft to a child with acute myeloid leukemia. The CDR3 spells CASSPGRVGGTEAFF. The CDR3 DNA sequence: TGTGCCAGCAGCCCAGGCCGAGTCGGAGGCACTGAAGCTTTCTTT.